The present T cell receptor beta chain was sequenced within a study of T cell responses to AZD1222 COVID-19 vaccine (dated by TCRdb to the early 2020s). About the full investigation: A total of approximately 230 trial participants underwent TCR sequencing, of whom around 200 received two doses of AZD1222 and about 26 received two doses of the MenACWY control vaccine. Trial participants were enrolled by age into 18-55, 56-69 and 70-plus year subgroups, with around 150, 28 and 57 TCR-sequenced participants respectively.

The sample's time point label, in plain terms: about 28 days (+/-7) after the second vaccine dose. AZD1222 recipients whose second dose came at about 4 weeks and those whose second dose came at about 12 weeks were combined into one group, since spike-specific TCR depth and breadth did not differ between the two schedules. Vaccinee samples were obtained from the UK trials COV001 and COV002, which included a single-blind randomized controlled phase 2/3 trial of AZD1222 (ChAdOx1 nCoV-19) in healthy adults. For TCRbeta chain sequencing, PBMC samples from trial participants were taken at day 0 and at day 28 after the second dose. The CDR3 regions of human TCRbeta chains were subjected to immunosequencing. As for the authors' bioinformatics: TCRs in the repertoires were matched against a reference library of SARS-CoV-2-specific TCRs that had been generated with the MIRA antigen-specificity platform. Breadth meant the fraction of unique TCRs that were SARS-CoV-2-associated, whereas depth meant the fraction of total T cells that were SARS-CoV-2-associated. Using the MIRA data, each spike-specific TCR was assigned both to the spike region to which the TCR was reactive and to a CD4 or CD8 class. Log10-transformed breadth and depth values were compared by one-way ANOVA with Sidak's multiple comparisons tests. Sourced from immuneACCESS, this table was stored by TCRdb with only in-frame sequences that have V and J called. A share of the clones is absent; for the studies checked, an unresolved V gene accounts for under half, and the remainder has no known explanation. The V and J calls and the clone size are those of that table, but D and trimming were determined from the DNA. The sample records approximately 99,000 clones, just over 90% of which are singletons. The ten largest account for around 8.3% of the sample.

V and J are truncated by 2 bases and 7 bases respectively, leaving an intervening sequence of 16 bases. Taken from cysteine to phenylalanine, the CDR3 has 14 residues. Only the CDR3 portion is preserved as DNA: 42 bases, with reading frame beginning at the first base. CDR1 and CDR2 are read off the germline V gene as SGDLS and YYNGEE. Overall study results and their limits: In the small 56-69-year group, the increase in depth fell short of significance, most likely because of low power. The vaccine-associated CD4 TCRs covered the entire spike protein, and the dominant responses fell in regions 160-218 and 743-854. Nearly half of unique spike-specific TCRs reportedly recognized epitopes outside regions mutated in the B.1.351 and B.1.1.7 variants. Spike-specific TCR breadth and depth rose significantly after two AZD1222 doses compared with day 0 and with MenACWY recipients. Conclusions about previously exposed vaccinees are limited, since just six AZD1222 recipients were seropositive for SARS-CoV-2 at baseline. Participants were mostly white British, with more females than males. The authors suggested clonal diversity may have been underestimated. No day 14 peak-response samples were available, so repertoires were characterized only after the peak T cell response.

This clone was recorded once. Its target antigen remains unknown. No much larger clonotype is one base removed from it; base qualities were not supplied. The sequence is built from TRBV9 and TRBJ2-7; TRBD2 could be the D gene, as 7 bases match. The TCR comes from an adult who received the AZD1222 COVID-19 vaccine. This material consisted of peripheral blood, taken 28 days after the second AZD1222 dose. The DNA sequence reads TGTGCCAGCAGCGTGCGGGACACCGGGGGGGAGCAGTACTTC. The encoded protein is CASSVRDTGGEQYF.